One sample yielded the 7 T cell receptor beta chains listed below, sequenced in a study of blood T cell repertoires in COVID-19. The table came from immunoSEQ multiplex PCR; TCRdb's copy has only in-frame clones and leaves some out. The profile shows around 150,000 clones, 70% to 90% of them singletons. Sample: peripheral blood. These receptor sequences come from a human donor in a cohort sampled during active COVID-19.

The chain joins TRBV15 to TRBJ2-1; TRBD2 aligns across 8 bases. Germline CDR1 reads LNHNV; CDR2 reads YYDKDF (reference sequence). V was clipped by 5 bases and J by 6 bases; unmatched bases: 9. This CDR3 spans 15 amino acids. This CDR3 is CATSYRGGISNEQFF. The CDR3 nucleotides are TGTGCCACCAGCTACCGCGGGGGGATCAGCAATGAGCAGTTCTTC.

This rearrangement joins TRBV10-1 to TRBJ1-2, with TRBD1 matching over 7 bases. CDR1 WNHNN and CDR2 SYGVQD come from the germline V gene (reference sequence). This CDR3 contains 13 residues. V was clipped by 11 bases and J by 2 bases; unmatched bases: 8. CDR3 protein: CASSARGNYGYTF. In DNA form, the CDR3 reads TGCGCCTCGTCGGCCAGGGGGAACTATGGCTACACCTTC.

The V and J genes are TRBV7-9 and TRBJ2-7; D is undetermined. Germline CDR1 is SEHNR and CDR2 is FQNEAQ (reference sequence). The CDR3 loop spans 13 amino acids. With 1 base removed from V and 4 bases from J, the gap between germline ends came to 8 bases. The CDR3 sequence: CASSLVRAYEQYF. CDR3 nucleotides: TGTGCCAGCAGCTTAGTACGAGCGTACGAGCAGTACTTC.

This clone was recorded many times. The chain uses TRBV6-5 and TRBJ1-5; TRBD1 agrees at 7 bases. Losses at the gene ends were 6 bases for V and 4 bases for J; bases not matched to a gene: 9. This CDR3 region has 15 residues. Per germline, CDR1 MNHEY and CDR2 SVGAGI. CDR3 bases: TGTGCCAGCAGATCCTCGGACAGGATTAATCAGCCCCAGCATTTT. It specifies CASRSSDRINQPQHF.

As to this clone: Other DNA sequences in the sample encode the same CDR3. This rearrangement joins TRBV6-5 to TRBJ2-3, with D possibly being TRBD2 (6 bases). The CDR3 sequence is 15 residues long. The germline V and J ends were trimmed by 0 bases and 3 bases, with 10 bases remaining between them. Germline-derived CDR1 and CDR2 are MNHEY and SVGAGI. CDR3 nucleotide sequence: TGTGCCAGCAGTTACTCGCCTGGGGGGACAGATACGCAGTATTTT. Translation: CASSYSPGGTDTQYF.

This rearrangement joins TRBV5-1 to TRBJ2-3, with D possibly matching TRBD1 (6 bases). The germline V gene has CDR1 SGHRS and CDR2 YFSETQ. The CDR3 totals 16 residues. Trimming cost V 0 bases and J 1 base, with 12 bases left between them. This CDR3 is CASSLDTGLGTDTQYF. As DNA, the CDR3 is TGCGCCAGCAGCTTGGATACAGGGCTGGGCACAGATACGCAGTATTTT.

This rearrangement joins TRBV9 to TRBJ1-2; D is perhaps TRBD1 (5 bases). The germline gives CDR1 SGDLS, CDR2 YYNGEE. The CDR3 has 13 residues. With 0 bases removed from V and 4 bases from J, the gap between germline ends came to 7 bases. The chain's CDR3 is CASSVGGGYGYTF. The CDR3 region has the DNA TGTGCCAGCAGCGTAGGGGGGGGCTATGGCTACACCTTC.